This record concerns one TCR beta chain sequence. The data are from a study of cytomegalovirus exposure and HLA in healthy donors. The PCR had 60 Vbeta and 13 Jbeta primers. Assay used: immunoSEQ multiplex PCR; TCRdb lists only in-frame clones, some missing. The sample lists roughly 55,000 clones, more than 65% seen once, with about 37% in the top ten. CDR1 and CDR2 (germline): SGHDT, YYEEEE. Trimming removed 3 bases from V and 1 base from J, with 20 bases in between. This CDR3 region has 19 residues. The chain employs TRBV5-6 and TRBJ2-6; weak D call: TRBD2 (6 bases). The sample taken for sequencing was PBMCs. The source of this sequence is a man in his forties in good health and CMV-seropositive. CDR3: CASSSGRTWYLSGANVLTF. The CDR3 DNA reads as TGTGCCAGCAGCTCTGGGAGGACCTGGTACCTATCTGGGGCCAACGTCCTGACTTTC.